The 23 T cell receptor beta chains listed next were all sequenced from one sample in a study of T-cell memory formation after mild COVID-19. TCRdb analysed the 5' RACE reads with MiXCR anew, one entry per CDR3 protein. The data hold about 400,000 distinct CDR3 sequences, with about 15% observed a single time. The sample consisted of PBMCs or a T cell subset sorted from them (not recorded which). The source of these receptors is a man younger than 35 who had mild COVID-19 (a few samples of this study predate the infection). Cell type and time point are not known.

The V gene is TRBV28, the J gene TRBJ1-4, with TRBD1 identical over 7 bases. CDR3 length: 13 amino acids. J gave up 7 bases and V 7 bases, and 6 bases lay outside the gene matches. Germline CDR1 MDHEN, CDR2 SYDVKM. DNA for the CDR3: TGTGCCAGCAAGTCGGGACAGAGTGAAAAACTGTTTTTT. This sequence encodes CASKSGQSEKLFF.

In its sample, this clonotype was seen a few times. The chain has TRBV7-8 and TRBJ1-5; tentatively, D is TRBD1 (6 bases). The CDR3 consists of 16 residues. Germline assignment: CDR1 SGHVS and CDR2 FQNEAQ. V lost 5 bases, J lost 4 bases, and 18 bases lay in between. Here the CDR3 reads CASSHNRVIMNQPQHF. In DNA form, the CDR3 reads TGTGCCAGCAGCCACAACAGGGTTATTATGAATCAGCCCCAGCATTTT.

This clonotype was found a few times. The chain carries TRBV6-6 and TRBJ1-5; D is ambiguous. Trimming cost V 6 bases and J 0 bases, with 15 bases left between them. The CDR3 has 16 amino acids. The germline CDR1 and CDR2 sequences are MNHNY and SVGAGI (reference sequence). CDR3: CASSGGDGFSNQPQHF. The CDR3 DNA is TGTGCCAGCAGCGGAGGCGATGGGTTTAGCAATCAGCCCCAGCATTTT.

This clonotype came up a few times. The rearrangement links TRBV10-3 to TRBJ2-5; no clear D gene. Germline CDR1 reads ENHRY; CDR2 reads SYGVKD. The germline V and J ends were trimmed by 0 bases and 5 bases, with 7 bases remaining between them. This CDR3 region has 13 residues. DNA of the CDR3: TGTGCCATCAGTGAGTCTCTTCCGGAGACCCAGTACTTC. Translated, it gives CAISESLPETQYF.

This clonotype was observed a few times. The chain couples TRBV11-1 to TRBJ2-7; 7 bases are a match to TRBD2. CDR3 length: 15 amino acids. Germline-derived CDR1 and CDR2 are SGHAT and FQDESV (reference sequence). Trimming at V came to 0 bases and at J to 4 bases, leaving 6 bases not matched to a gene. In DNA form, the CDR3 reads TGTGCCAGCAGCTTAGCTCCTAGCGGTGAATACGAGCAGTACGTC. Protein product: CASSLAPSGEYEQYV.

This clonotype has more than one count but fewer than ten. Here the CDR3 reads CSVEGVPEAFF. In DNA, the CDR3 is TGCAGCGTTGAGGGGGTTCCTGAAGCTTTCTTT. This sequence joins TRBV29-1 and TRBJ1-1; a weak D match, TRBD1 (5 bases). Germline CDR1 SQVTM, CDR2 ANQGSEA. V lost 3 bases to trimming and J lost 6 bases, with 8 bases between them. The CDR3 is made up of 11 amino acids. The whole variable domain, filled in from reference TRBV29-1 and TRBJ1-1, reads SAVISQKPSRDICQRGTSLTIQCQVDSQVTMMFWYRQQPGQSLTLIATANQGSEATYESGFVIDKFPISRPNLTFSTLTVSNMSPEDSSIYLCSVEGVPEAFFGQGTRLTVV.

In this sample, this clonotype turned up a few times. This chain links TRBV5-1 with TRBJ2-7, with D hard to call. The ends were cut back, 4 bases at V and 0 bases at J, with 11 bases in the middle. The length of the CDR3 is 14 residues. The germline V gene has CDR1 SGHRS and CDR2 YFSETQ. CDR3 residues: CASSPYTSSYEQYF. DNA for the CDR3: TGCGCCAGCAGCCCTTACACGAGCTCCTACGAGCAGTACTTC.

CDR3 protein: CASSQGQRSGNTIYF. CDR3 coding DNA: TGCGCCAGCAGCCAAGGACAGCGCTCTGGAAACACCATATATTTT. This chain joins TRBV4-1 and TRBJ1-3; D is perhaps TRBD1 (5 bases). This CDR3 spans 15 amino acids. Trimming pared 1 base from V and 0 bases from J, leaving 7 bases between. The V gene's germline CDR1 is MGHRA and CDR2 YSYEKL.

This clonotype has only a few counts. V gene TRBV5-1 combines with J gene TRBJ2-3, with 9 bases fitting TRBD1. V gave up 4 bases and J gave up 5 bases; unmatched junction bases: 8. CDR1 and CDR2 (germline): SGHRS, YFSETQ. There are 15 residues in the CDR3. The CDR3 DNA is TGCGCCAGCAGCATCGGACAGGGGCAAGTAGATACGCAGTATTTT. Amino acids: CASSIGQGQVDTQYF.

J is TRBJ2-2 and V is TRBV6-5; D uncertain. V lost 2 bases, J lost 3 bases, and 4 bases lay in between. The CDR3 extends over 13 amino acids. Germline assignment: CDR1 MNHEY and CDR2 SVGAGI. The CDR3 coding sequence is TGTGCCAGCAGTTACGCCGACACCGGGGAGCTGTTTTTT. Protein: CASSYADTGELFF.

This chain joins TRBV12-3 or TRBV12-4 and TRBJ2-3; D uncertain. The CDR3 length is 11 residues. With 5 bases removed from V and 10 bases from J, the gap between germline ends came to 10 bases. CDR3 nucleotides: TGTGCCAGCAGTCCCTCCCGGGCGCAGTATTTT. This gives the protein CASSPSRAQYF.

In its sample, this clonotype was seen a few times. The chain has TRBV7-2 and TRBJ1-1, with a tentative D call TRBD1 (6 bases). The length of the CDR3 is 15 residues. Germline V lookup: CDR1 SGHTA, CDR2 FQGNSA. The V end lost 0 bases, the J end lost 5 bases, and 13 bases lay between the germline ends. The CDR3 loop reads CASSLAWQGSTEAFF. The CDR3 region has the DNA TGTGCCAGCAGCTTAGCGTGGCAGGGGTCGACTGAAGCTTTCTTT. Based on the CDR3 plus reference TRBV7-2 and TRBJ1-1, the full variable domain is GAGVSQSPSNKVTEKGKDVELRCDPISGHTALYWYRQSLGQGLEFLIYFQGNSAPDKSGLPSDRFSAERTGGSVSTLTIQRTQQEDSAVYLCASSLAWQGSTEAFFGQGTRLTVV.

CDR3 sequence (DNA): TGCGCCAGCAGCATAAGACAGGGGGCTGTGGCCGAAGCTTTCTTT. This codes for CASSIRQGAVAEAFF. The chain uses TRBV5-1 and TRBJ1-1; the match to TRBD1 covers 10 bases. The trim removed 4 bases at V and 8 bases at J, leaving 11 bases unmatched. Germline CDR1 SGHRS, CDR2 YFSETQ. The CDR3 is 15 amino acids.

This CDR3 is CASSQEARWGYTF. CDR3 DNA sequence: TGTGCCAGCAGCCAGGAGGCTCGCTGGGGCTACACCTTC. The chain uses TRBV6-2 or TRBV6-3 and TRBJ1-2; D is ambiguous. Germline V gene lookup returns CDR1 MNHEY and CDR2 SVGEGT. V lost 6 bases to trimming and J lost 8 bases, with 16 bases between them. The CDR3 length is 13 residues.

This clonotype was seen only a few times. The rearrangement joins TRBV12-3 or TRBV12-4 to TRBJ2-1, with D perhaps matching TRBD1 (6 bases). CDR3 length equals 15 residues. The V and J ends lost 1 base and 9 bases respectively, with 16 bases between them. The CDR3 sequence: CASSLGQAGPIEQFF. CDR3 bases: TGTGCCAGCAGTTTAGGACAGGCTGGGCCAATTGAGCAGTTCTTC.

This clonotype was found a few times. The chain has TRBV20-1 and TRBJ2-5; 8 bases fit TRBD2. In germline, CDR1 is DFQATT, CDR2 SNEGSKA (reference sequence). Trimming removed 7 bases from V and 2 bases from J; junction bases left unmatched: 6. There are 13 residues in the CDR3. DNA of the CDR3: TGCAGTGTTTTTCGGGGGGGTCAAGAGACCCAGTACTTC. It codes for CSVFRGGQETQYF.

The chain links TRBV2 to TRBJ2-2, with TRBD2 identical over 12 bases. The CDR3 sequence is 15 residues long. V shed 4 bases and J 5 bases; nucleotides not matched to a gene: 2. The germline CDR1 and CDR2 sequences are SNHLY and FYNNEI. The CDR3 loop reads CASSATSGGTGELFF. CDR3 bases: TGTGCCAGCAGTGCGACTAGCGGGGGAACCGGGGAGCTGTTTTTT.

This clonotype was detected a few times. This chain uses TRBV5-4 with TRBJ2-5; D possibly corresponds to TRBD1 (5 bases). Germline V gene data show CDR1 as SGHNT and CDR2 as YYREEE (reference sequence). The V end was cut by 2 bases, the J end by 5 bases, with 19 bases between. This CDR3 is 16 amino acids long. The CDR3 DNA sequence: TGTGCCAGCAGCTTCCGCAGGATAGGGTCAGGGGAGACCCAGTACTTC. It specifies CASSFRRIGSGETQYF.

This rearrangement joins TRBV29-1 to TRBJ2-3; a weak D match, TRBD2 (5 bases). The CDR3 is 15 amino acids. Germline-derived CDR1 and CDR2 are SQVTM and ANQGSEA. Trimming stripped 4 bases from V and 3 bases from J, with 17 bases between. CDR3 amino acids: CSVARRLGGTDTQYF. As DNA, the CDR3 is TGCAGCGTTGCCCGGCGGCTAGGAGGTACAGATACGCAGTATTTT.

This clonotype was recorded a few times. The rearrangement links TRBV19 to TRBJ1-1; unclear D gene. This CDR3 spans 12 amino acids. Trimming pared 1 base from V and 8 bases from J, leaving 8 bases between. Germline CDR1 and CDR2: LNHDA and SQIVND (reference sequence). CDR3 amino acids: CASSIVAGEAFF. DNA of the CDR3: TGTGCCAGTAGTATAGTCGCAGGAGAAGCTTTCTTT.

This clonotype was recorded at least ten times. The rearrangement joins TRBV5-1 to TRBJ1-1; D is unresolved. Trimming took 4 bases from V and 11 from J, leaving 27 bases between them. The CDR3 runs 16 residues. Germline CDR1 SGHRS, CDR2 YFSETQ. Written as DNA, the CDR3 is TGCGCCAGCAGCCAATGGCGAACCTCATCGAACACGAGGGCTTTCTTT. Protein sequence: CASSQWRTSSNTRAFF. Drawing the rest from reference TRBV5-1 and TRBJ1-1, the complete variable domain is KAGVTQTPRYLIKTRGQQVTLSCSPISGHRSVSWYQQTPGQGLQFLFEYFSETQRNKGNFPGRFSGRQFSNSRSEMNVSTLELGDSALYLCASSQWRTSSNTRAFFGQGTRLTVV.

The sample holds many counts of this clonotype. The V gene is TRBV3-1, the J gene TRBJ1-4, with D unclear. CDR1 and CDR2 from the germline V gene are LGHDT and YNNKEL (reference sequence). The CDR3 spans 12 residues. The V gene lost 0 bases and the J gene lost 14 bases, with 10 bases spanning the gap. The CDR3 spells CASSQDVRPLFF. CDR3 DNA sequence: TGTGCCAGCAGCCAAGATGTCAGGCCTCTGTTTTTT.

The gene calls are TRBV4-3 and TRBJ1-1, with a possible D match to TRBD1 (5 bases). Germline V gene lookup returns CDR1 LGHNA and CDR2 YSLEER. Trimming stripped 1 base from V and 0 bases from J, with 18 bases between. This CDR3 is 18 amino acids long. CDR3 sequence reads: CASSQALREYRMNTEAFF. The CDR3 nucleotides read TGCGCCAGCAGCCAAGCCCTTAGGGAGTACAGGATGAACACTGAAGCTTTCTTT.